These 4 T cell receptor beta chains came from one sample sequenced in a study of T-cell memory formation after mild COVID-19. TCRdb re-called the 5' RACE reads through MiXCR, storing one row per CDR3 protein. Of 380,000 or so distinct CDR3 sequences listed, roughly 15% are singletons. The sequencing input was PBMCs or a T cell subset sorted from them (not recorded which). The receptor source for this set is a man younger than 35 who had mild COVID-19 (a few samples of this study predate the infection). Cell type and time point are not known.

The rearrangement uses TRBV5-1 and TRBJ2-5; 7 bases map to TRBD2. Germline loops: CDR1 SGHRS, CDR2 YFSETQ. V lost 5 bases to trimming and J lost 5 bases; unmatched junction nucleotides: 12. The CDR3 is made up of 15 amino acids. Here the CDR3 DNA reads TGCGCCAGCAGTCCGGAACGAGCGGGGATTGAGACCCAGTACTTC. Protein sequence: CASSPERAGIETQYF. The variable domain in full, with the rest retrieved from reference TRBV5-1 and TRBJ2-5, is KAGVTQTPRYLIKTRGQQVTLSCSPISGHRSVSWYQQTPGQGLQFLFEYFSETQRNKGNFPGRFSGRQFSNSRSEMNVSTLELGDSALYLCASSPERAGIETQYFGPGTRLLVL.

The chain uses TRBV12-3 or TRBV12-4 and TRBJ1-5; D is ambiguous. V lost 5 bases, J lost 6 bases, and 11 bases lay in between. This CDR3 comprises 13 residues. CDR3 sequence: CASSQREGQPQHF. The CDR3 DNA is TGTGCCAGCAGTCAAAGGGAGGGTCAGCCCCAGCATTTT.

The V gene is TRBV9, the J gene TRBJ2-1; D uncertain. With 2 bases removed from V and 0 bases from J, the gap between germline ends came to 12 bases. In germline, CDR1 is SGDLS, CDR2 YYNGEE. This CDR3 spans 16 amino acids. Here the CDR3 DNA reads TGTGCCAGCAGCGTCCGAGGACCCAGCTCCTACAATGAGCAGTTCTTC. This gives the protein CASSVRGPSSYNEQFF.

This clonotype was picked up a small number of times. This chain joins TRBV6-2 or TRBV6-3 and TRBJ1-6; TRBD1 matches 9 bases. V lost 4 bases and J lost 0; bases outside the gene matches: 7. This CDR3 comprises 18 residues. Germline CDR1 reads MNHEY; CDR2 reads SVGEGT. In nucleotides, the CDR3 is TGTGCCAGCAGTTGGACAGGGGAACAGAGCTCCTATAATTCACCCCTCCACTTT. Translating gives CASSWTGEQSSYNSPLHF.